This T cell receptor (beta chain) was profiled in a study of T cell responses to AZD1222 COVID-19 vaccine. Findings and limits, study-wide: Unmutated variant regions reportedly attract nearly half of all spike-specific TCRs.

This table comes from immunoSEQ multiplex PCR, and its TCRdb copy is limited to in-frame clones, with some not included. Among under 200,000 clones listed, approximately 90% were seen once. The germline V gene encodes CDR1 SGHAT and CDR2 FQNNGV. V lost 3 bases and J lost 3, with 5 bases in between. The CDR3 length is 12 residues. Notes on this clone: Its specificity is not known.

This receptor was taken from an adult in good health. The sequenced sample was peripheral blood, obtained on day 0 of AZD1222 vaccination. V is TRBV11-2 and J is TRBJ1-1; the D is unclear. Written as DNA, the CDR3 is TGTGCCAGCAGCTTCGATGACACTGAAGCTTTCTTT. Translated: CASSFDDTEAFF.